A single sample is the source of the 13 T cell receptor beta chains below, sequenced in a study of shared clonotypes between healthy human individuals. The assay was immunoSEQ multiplex PCR, and TCRdb's table has in-frame clones only and misses some. The sample has some 2,400,000 clones, more than 90% seen once. The sample comprised naive CD4+ T cells sorted from blood. Subset of the sample: CD45RA+ positively selected. The receptor source for this set is a man between 18 and 29 years old in good health.

This chain links TRBV11-2 with TRBJ2-1; 10 bases align to TRBD2. Germline values: CDR1 SGHAT, CDR2 FQNNGV. This CDR3 spans 14 amino acids. Trimming at V came to 5 bases and at J to 6 bases, leaving 4 bases not matched to a gene. The CDR3 nucleotides are TGTGCCAGCAGCGTCGAGCGGGGGGGCAATGAGCAGTTCTTC. As protein: CASSVERGGNEQFF.

Points on this clone: Other DNA sequences in this sample translate to the same CDR3. V and J are TRBV27 and TRBJ1-1, with D tentatively TRBD1 (6 bases). The CDR3 covers 14 residues. From germline, CDR1 is MNHEY and CDR2 SMNVEV (reference sequence). Trimming cost V 5 bases and J 0 bases, with 10 bases left between them. The CDR3 loop reads CASSLDRLNTEAFF. CDR3 coding DNA: TGTGCCAGCAGTCTTGACAGGTTGAACACTGAAGCTTTCTTT.

This chain uses TRBV5-1 with TRBJ1-2; D is ambiguous. Germline CDR1 is SGHRS and CDR2 is YFSETQ. Trimming cost V 1 base and J 2 bases, with 15 bases left between them. The CDR3 totals 16 residues. In nucleotides, the CDR3 is TGCGCCAGCAGCTTGAGTGAGGAACGAAAAAACTATGGCTACACCTTC. Its translation: CASSLSEERKNYGYTF. The full variable domain, completed using reference TRBV5-1 and TRBJ1-2, is KAGVTQTPRYLIKTRGQQVTLSCSPISGHRSVSWYQQTPGQGLQFLFEYFSETQRNKGNFPGRFSGRQFSNSRSEMNVSTLELGDSALYLCASSLSEERKNYGYTFGSGTRLTVV.

This chain joins TRBV25-1 and TRBJ1-1; D unresolved. Germline V gives CDR1 MGHDK, CDR2 SYGVNS. The CDR3 is 16 residues long. With 4 bases removed from V and 1 base from J, the gap between germline ends came to 16 bases. CDR3 protein: CASSAFEGSANTEAFF. Written as DNA, the CDR3 is TGTGCCAGCAGTGCCTTCGAGGGTTCGGCGAACACTGAAGCTTTCTTT. Based on the CDR3 plus reference TRBV25-1 and TRBJ1-1, the full variable domain is EADIYQTPRYLVIGTGKKITLECSQTMGHDKMYWYQQDPGMELHLIHYSYGVNSTEKGDLSSESTVSRIRTEHFPLTLESARPSHTSQYLCASSAFEGSANTEAFFGQGTRLTVV.

J is TRBJ2-5 and V is TRBV6-5; D call uncertain. The CDR3 loop spans 14 amino acids. CDR1 and CDR2 from the germline V gene are MNHEY and SVGAGI. V dropped 7 bases and J dropped 1 base, with 13 bases sitting between them. The CDR3 DNA reads TGTGCCAGCACCCGCGGCAGGTTCCAAGAGACCCAGTACTTC. Translating it yields CASTRGRFQETQYF.

Notes on this clone: Other DNA variants within this sample encode the same CDR3. The chain carries TRBV4-1 and TRBJ2-5; D could derive from TRBD1 or TRBD2 (5 bases each). From germline, CDR1 is MGHRA and CDR2 YSYEKL. Trimming shortened V by 1 base and J by 4 bases, and 19 bases separated the two germline ends. The CDR3 runs 17 residues. In DNA form, the CDR3 reads TGCGCCAGCAGCCAAGTGGGGGACCACCAATCCCGAGAGACCCAGTACTTC. Translated, it gives CASSQVGDHQSRETQYF.

A note on this clone: Germline is not matched at one junction end, which may reflect a read error. The chain joins TRBV29-1 to TRBJ1-1, with a tentative D call TRBD1 (5 bases). CDR1 and CDR2 (germline): SQVTM, ANQGSEA. The CDR3 extends over 8 amino acids. The CDR3: CSVGRGDF. CDR3 sequence (DNA): TGCAGCGTTGGGAGAGGGGACTTT.

The rearrangement uses TRBV6-6 and TRBJ1-1; 9 bases agree with TRBD1. Looked up from germline, CDR1 is MNHNY and CDR2 is SVGAGI (reference sequence). V was pared by 7 bases and J by 5 bases, with 11 bases of the junction left unmatched. The length of the CDR3 is 15 residues. This CDR3 reads CASTPRDRGSTEAFF. The CDR3 DNA follows: TGTGCCAGCACCCCCCGCGACAGGGGGAGTACTGAAGCTTTCTTT.

V gene TRBV10-3 combines with J gene TRBJ2-7; D could derive from TRBD1 or TRBD2 (5 bases each). Trimming cost V 3 bases and J 1 base, with 16 bases left between them. This CDR3 is built from 16 residues. From germline, CDR1 is ENHRY and CDR2 SYGVKD. CDR3 nucleotide sequence: TGTGCCATCAGTGATCCCGGGACCGAACTGTCCTACGAGCAGTACTTC. This sequence encodes CAISDPGTELSYEQYF.

The V call is TRBV30, the J call TRBJ2-5, with a tentative D call TRBD2 (5 bases). Germline V gene sequence: CDR1 GTSNPN, CDR2 SVGIG (reference sequence). The CDR3 spans 15 residues. The V end lost 4 bases, the J end lost 2 bases, and 17 bases lay between the germline ends. CDR3 region: CAWTTLRLRQETQYF. CDR3 sequence (DNA): TGTGCCTGGACTACTTTGAGACTACGTCAAGAGACCCAGTACTTC. The full variable domain, in which reference TRBV30 and TRBJ2-5 provide the parts outside the CDR3, is SQTIHQWPATLVQPVGSPLSLECTVEGTSNPNLYWYRQAAGRGLQLLFYSVGIGQISSEVPQNLSASRPQDRQFILSSKKLLLSDSGFYLCAWTTLRLRQETQYFGPGTRLLVL.

The rearrangement links TRBV10-3 to TRBJ2-7; 9 nucleotides align to TRBD1. The CDR3 runs to 16 residues. V trimming: 0 bases; J trimming: 0 bases; junction bases outside the gene matches: 3. Germline loops: CDR1 ENHRY, CDR2 SYGVKD. CDR3: CAISESQGQGSYEQYF. The CDR3 DNA is TGTGCCATCAGTGAGTCTCAGGGACAGGGCTCCTACGAGCAGTACTTC.

This rearrangement joins TRBV5-6 to TRBJ1-6, with no clear D. Germline lookup yields CDR1 SGHDT and CDR2 YYEEEE. The CDR3 length is 17 residues. V dropped 1 base and J dropped 0 bases, with 11 bases sitting between them. CDR3 sequence: CASSLRSASSYNSPLHF. CDR3 DNA: TGTGCCAGCAGCTTGAGGTCAGCAAGCTCCTATAATTCACCCCTCCACTTT. The variable domain in full, with the rest retrieved from reference TRBV5-6 and TRBJ1-6, is DAGVTQSPTHLIKTRGQQVTLRCSPKSGHDTVSWYQQALGQGPQFIFQYYEEEERQRGNFPDRFSGHQFPNYSSELNVNALLLGDSALYLCASSLRSASSYNSPLHFGNGTRLTVT.

The chain joins TRBV5-6 to TRBJ1-2; possibly TRBD1 for D (5 bases). This CDR3 is built from 18 residues. Germline loops: CDR1 SGHDT, CDR2 YYEEEE. The ends were cut back, 0 bases at V and 8 bases at J, with 26 bases in the middle. CDR3 DNA sequence: TGTGCCAGCAGCTTGGAAGGTCTGGGGCGGACTCTATGGTCGGGCTACACCTTC. Translating gives CASSLEGLGRTLWSGYTF. The full variable domain, its missing parts supplied by reference TRBV5-6 and TRBJ1-2, is DAGVTQSPTHLIKTRGQQVTLRCSPKSGHDTVSWYQQALGQGPQFIFQYYEEEERQRGNFPDRFSGHQFPNYSSELNVNALLLGDSALYLCASSLEGLGRTLWSGYTFGSGTRLTVV.